This T cell receptor (beta chain) was retrieved from a study of cytomegalovirus exposure and HLA in healthy donors. Study observations and caveats: In an earlier analysis, about 90% or about 30%: the productive usage of most TCR beta V segments. Differences between HLA loci emerged in a later analysis of TCR association rates, with DRB1 most and HLA-C fewest. TCR sequences were mostly rare, though some public TCRs occurred in many donors.

In the case of this clone: The antigen is not known.

PCR employed 60 Vbeta and 13 Jbeta primers. The method was immunoSEQ multiplex PCR; TCRdb's version includes in-frame clones alone and lacks a portion of them. The profile covers around 95,000 clones, with around 74% appearing a single time and around 9.1% taken by the ten largest. V lost 7 bases and J lost 6, with 19 bases in between. The CDR3 has 15 residues. Germline CDR1 LNHDA, CDR2 SQIVND (reference sequence). The chain carries TRBV19 and TRBJ1-5, with a possible D match to TRBD1 (6 bases). The sequence was obtained from a man aged 25-45 years in good health and CMV-seropositive. Sequenced input: PBMCs. CDR3 DNA: TGTGCCAGTAAGGGCAGGGGCGCGTGGTTTCAGCCCCAGCATTTT. Its protein is CASKGRGAWFQPQHF.